This entry describes one T cell receptor (beta chain). Its antigen remains unidentified. The data were taken from a study of cytomegalovirus exposure and HLA in healthy donors. General study findings and limits: Apparent HLA restriction characterized most CMV-associated TCR beta chains in a later analysis.

Primers for the PCR totalled 60 Vbeta and 13 Jbeta. The table came from immunoSEQ multiplex PCR; TCRdb's copy has only in-frame clones and leaves some out. The table records roughly 170,000 clones, approximately 80% of them present only once. The CDR3 is 12 amino acids. The TCR comes from a man between 18 and 35 years old in good health and CMV-seronegative. The chain links TRBV12-1 to TRBJ2-7; TRBD1, the table's D call, was not compared with the DNA. TRBV12-1 constitutes a pseudogene. Material for sequencing was PBMCs. CDR3 loop: CASSFDREEQYF. As DNA, the CDR3 is TGTGCCAGCAGCTTTGACAGGGAAGAGCAGTACTTC.